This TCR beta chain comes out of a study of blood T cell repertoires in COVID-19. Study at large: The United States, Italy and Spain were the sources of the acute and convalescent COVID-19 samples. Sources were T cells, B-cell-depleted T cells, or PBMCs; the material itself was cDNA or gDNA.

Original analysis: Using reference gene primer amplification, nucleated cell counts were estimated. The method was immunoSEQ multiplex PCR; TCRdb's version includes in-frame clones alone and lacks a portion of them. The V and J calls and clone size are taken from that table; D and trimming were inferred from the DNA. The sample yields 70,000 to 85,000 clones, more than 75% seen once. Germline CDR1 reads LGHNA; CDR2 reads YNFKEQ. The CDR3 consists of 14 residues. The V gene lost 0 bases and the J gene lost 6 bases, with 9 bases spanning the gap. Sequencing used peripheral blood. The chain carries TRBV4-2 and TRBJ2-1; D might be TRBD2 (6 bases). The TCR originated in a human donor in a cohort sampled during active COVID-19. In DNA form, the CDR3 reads TGTGCCAGCAGCCAAGACGGGAGCATCAATGAGCAGTTCTTC. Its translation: CASSQDGSINEQFF.